This T cell receptor beta chain was documented in a study of cytomegalovirus exposure and HLA in healthy donors. The ends lost 5 bases at V and 6 bases at J; junction bases unmatched: 15. Germline V lookup: CDR1 SGHDN, CDR2 FVKESK. CDR3 length: 17 residues. Primers included in the PCR were 60 Vbeta and 13 Jbeta primers. Assay: immunoSEQ multiplex PCR; the TCRdb copy retains only in-frame clones and omits some. The sample includes 200,000 to 250,000 clones, almost 85% of them seen just once. This chain links TRBV14 with TRBJ1-1; TRBD1 matches at 10 bases. The source of this sequence is a middle-aged woman in good health and CMV-seronegative. The sample taken for sequencing was PBMCs. The CDR3 reads CASSFKIPGQGKPEAFF. DNA for the CDR3: TGTGCCAGCAGCTTCAAAATTCCGGGACAGGGGAAGCCTGAAGCTTTCTTT.